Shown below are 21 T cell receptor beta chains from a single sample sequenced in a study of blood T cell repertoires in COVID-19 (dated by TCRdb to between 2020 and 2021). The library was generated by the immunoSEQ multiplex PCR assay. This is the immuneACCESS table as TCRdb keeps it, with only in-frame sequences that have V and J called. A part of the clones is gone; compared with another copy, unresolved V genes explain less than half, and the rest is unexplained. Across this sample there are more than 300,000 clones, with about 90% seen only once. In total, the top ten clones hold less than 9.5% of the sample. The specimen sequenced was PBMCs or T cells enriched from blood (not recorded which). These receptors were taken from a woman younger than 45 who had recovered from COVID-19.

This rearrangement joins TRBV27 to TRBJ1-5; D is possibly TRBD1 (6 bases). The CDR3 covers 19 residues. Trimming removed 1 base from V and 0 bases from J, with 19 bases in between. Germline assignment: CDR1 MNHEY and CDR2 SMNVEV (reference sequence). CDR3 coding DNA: TGTGCCAGCAGTTTATTACCAGGGGCCCTTACTAATAGCAATCAGCCCCAGCATTTT. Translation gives CASSLLPGALTNSNQPQHF.

CDR3 sequence reads: CASSQDYDRIEAFF. CDR3 sequence (DNA): TGTGCCAGCAGCCAAGATTATGACAGGATTGAAGCTTTCTTT. The chain carries TRBV3-1 (or the pseudogene TRBV3-2) and TRBJ1-1, with D possibly matching TRBD1 (6 bases). V lost 0 bases to trimming and J lost 7 bases, with 12 bases between them. Germline V gene lookup returns CDR1 LGHDT and CDR2 YNNKEL (reference sequence). The CDR3 has 14 amino acids.

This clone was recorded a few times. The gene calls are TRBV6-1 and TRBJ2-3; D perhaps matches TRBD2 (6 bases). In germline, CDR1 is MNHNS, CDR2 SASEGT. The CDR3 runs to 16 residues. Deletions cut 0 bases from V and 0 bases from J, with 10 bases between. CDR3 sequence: CASSEAAGGSTDTQYF. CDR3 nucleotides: TGTGCCAGCAGTGAAGCTGCCGGGGGTAGCACAGATACGCAGTATTTT.

CDR3 protein: CASSLEVGGNTEAFF. DNA of the CDR3: TGTGCCAGCAGCTTAGAGGTGGGGGGGAACACTGAAGCTTTCTTT. This sequence joins TRBV7-9 and TRBJ1-1; maybe TRBD1 (5 bases). The length of the CDR3 is 15 residues. Germline-derived CDR1 and CDR2 are SEHNR and FQNEAQ (reference sequence). Trimming shortened V by 1 base and J by 1 base, and 10 bases separated the two germline ends.

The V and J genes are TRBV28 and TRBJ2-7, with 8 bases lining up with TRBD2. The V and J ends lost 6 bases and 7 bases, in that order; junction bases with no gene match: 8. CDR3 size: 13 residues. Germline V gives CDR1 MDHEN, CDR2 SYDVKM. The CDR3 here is CASSVAGKKEQYF. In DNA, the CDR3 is TGTGCCAGCAGCGTAGCGGGGAAAAAAGAGCAGTACTTC.

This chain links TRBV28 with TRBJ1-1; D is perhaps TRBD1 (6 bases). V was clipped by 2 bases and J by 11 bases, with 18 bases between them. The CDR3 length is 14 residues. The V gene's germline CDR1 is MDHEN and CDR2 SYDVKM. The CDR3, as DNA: TGTGCCAGCAGTTTAACGGGACACCCGTTATCCGCTTTCTTT. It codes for CASSLTGHPLSAFF.

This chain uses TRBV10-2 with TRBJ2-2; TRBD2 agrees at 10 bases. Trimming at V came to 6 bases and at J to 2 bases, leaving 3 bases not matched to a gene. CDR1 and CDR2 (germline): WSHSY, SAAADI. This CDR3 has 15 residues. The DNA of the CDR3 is TGCGCCAGCAGAGTAGCGGGAGGAAACACCGGGGAGCTGTTTTTT. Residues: CASRVAGGNTGELFF.

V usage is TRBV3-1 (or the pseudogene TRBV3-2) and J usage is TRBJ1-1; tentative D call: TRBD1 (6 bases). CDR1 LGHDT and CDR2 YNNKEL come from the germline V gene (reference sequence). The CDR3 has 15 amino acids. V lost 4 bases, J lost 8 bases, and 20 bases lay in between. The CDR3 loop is CASSPLAGGQKEAFF. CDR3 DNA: TGTGCCAGCAGCCCCCTAGCGGGGGGGCAAAAAGAAGCTTTCTTT.

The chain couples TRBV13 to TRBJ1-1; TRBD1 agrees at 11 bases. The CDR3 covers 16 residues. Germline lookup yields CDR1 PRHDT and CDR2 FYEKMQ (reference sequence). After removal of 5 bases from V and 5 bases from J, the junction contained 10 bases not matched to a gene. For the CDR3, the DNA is TGTGCCAGCAGCAGATCCGGGACAGGGGGTTCAACTGAAGCTTTCTTT. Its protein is CASSRSGTGGSTEAFF.

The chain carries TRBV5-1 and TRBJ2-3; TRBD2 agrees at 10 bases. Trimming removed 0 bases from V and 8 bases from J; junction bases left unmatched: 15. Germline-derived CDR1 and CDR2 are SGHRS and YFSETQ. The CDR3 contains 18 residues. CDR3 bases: TGCGCCAGCAGCTTGGATCGGGCTAGCGGGAGAAATTTCGGTACGCAGTATTTT. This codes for CASSLDRASGRNFGTQYF.

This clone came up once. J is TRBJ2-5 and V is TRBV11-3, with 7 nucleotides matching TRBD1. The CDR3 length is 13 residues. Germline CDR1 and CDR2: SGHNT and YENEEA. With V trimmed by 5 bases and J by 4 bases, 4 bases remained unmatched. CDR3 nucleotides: TGTGCCAGCAGCCCGGGACAGTTAGAGACCCAGTACTTC. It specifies CASSPGQLETQYF.

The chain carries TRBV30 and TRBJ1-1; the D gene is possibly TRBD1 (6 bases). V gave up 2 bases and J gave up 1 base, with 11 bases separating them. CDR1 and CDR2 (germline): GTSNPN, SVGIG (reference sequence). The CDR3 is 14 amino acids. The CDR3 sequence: CAWSRGAGNTEAFF. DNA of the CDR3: TGTGCCTGGAGTCGGGGGGCAGGGAACACTGAAGCTTTCTTT.

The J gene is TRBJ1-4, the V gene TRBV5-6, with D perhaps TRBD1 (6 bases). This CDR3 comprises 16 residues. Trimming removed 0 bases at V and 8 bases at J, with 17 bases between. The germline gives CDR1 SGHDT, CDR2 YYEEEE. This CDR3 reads CASSLAVGAMGEKLFF. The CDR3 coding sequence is TGTGCCAGCAGCTTGGCCGTGGGGGCAATGGGAGAAAAACTGTTTTTT.

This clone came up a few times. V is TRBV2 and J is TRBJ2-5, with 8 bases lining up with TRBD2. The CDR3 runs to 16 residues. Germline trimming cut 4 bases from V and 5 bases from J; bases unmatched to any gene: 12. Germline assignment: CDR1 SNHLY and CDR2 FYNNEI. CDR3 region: CASSAIFEREMETQYF. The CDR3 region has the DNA TGTGCCAGCAGTGCCATATTTGAGCGGGAGATGGAGACCCAGTACTTC.

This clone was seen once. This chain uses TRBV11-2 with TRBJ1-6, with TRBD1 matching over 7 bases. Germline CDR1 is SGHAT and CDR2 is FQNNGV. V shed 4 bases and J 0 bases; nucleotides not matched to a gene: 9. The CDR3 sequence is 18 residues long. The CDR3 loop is CASSSGQPSSSYNSPLHF. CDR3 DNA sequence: TGTGCCAGCAGCTCGGGACAGCCCTCTAGCTCCTATAATTCACCCCTCCACTTT.

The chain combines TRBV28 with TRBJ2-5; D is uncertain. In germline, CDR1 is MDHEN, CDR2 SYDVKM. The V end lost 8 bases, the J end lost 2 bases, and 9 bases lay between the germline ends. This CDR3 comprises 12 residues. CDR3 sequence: CASGQVQETQYF. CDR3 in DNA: TGTGCCAGCGGGCAGGTGCAAGAGACCCAGTACTTC.

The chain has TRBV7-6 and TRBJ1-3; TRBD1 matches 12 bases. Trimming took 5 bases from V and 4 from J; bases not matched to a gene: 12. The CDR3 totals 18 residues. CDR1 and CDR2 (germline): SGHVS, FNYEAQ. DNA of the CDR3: TGTGCCAGCAGCCCAGTCCCGGGACAGGGGGCAGGAGGAAACACCATATATTTT. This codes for CASSPVPGQGAGGNTIYF. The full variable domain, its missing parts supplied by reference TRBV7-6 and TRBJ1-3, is GAGVSQSPRYKVTKRGQDVALRCDPISGHVSLYWYRQALGQGPEFLTYFNYEAQQDKSGLPNDRFSAERPEGSISTLTIQRTEQRDSAMYRCASSPVPGQGAGGNTIYFGEGSWLTVV.

CDR3 DNA: TGTGCCAGCAGTCCCGGACTTGCTGAAGCTTTCTTT. As protein: CASSPGLAEAFF. This chain connects TRBV6-5 to TRBJ1-1; D gene unclear. V dropped 5 bases and J dropped 6 bases, with 10 bases sitting between them. CDR3 size: 12 residues. Germline lookup yields CDR1 MNHEY and CDR2 SVGAGI.

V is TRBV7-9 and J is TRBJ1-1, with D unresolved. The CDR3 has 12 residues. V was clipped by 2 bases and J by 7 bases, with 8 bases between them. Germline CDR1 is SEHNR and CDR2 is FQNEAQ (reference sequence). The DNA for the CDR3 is TGTGCCAGCAGCTTACGGGGTAATGAAGCTTTCTTT. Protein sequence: CASSLRGNEAFF.

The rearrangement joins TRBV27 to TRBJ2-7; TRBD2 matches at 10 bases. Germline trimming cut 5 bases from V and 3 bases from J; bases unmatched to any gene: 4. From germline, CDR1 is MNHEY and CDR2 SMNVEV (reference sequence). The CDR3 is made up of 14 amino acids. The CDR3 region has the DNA TGTGCCAGCAGTATCCTAGCGGGAGTCTACGAGCAGTACTTC. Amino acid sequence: CASSILAGVYEQYF.

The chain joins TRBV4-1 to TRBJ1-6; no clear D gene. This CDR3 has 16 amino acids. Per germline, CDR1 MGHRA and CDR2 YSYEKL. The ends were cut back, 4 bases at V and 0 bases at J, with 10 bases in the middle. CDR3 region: CASSPLGSSYNSPLHF. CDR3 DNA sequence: TGCGCCAGCAGCCCGCTAGGCAGCTCCTATAATTCACCCCTCCACTTT.